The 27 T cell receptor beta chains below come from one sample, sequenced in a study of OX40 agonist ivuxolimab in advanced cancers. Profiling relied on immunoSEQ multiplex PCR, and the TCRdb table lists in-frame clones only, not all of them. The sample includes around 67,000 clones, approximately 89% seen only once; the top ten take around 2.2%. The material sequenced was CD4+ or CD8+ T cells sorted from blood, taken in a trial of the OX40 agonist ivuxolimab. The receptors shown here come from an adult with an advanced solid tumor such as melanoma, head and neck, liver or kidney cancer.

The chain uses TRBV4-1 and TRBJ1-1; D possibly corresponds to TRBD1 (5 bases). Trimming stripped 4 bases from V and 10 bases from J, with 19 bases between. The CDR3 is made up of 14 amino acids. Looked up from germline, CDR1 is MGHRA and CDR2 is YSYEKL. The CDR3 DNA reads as TGCGCCAGCAGCCTCTTCCAGGGAGAATATGGAGCTTTCTTT. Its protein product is CASSLFQGEYGAFF.

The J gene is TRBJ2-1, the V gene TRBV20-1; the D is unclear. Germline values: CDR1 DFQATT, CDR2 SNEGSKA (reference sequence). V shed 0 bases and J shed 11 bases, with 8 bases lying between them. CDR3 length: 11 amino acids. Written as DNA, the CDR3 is TGCAGTGCTAGAGATATGGTTCAGCAGTTCTTC. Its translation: CSARDMVQQFF.

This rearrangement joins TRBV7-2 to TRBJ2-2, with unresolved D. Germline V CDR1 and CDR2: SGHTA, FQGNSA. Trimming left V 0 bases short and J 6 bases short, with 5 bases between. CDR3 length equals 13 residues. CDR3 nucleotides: TGTGCCAGCAGCTTAGCGGACGCCGGGGAGCTGTTTTTT. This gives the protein CASSLADAGELFF.

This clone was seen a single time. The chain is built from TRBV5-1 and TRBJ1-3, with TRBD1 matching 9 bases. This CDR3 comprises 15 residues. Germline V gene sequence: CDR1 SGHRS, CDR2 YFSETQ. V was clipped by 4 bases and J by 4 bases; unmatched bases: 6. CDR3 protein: CASSQDRGGGNTIYF. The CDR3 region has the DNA TGCGCCAGCAGCCAGGACAGGGGAGGAGGAAACACCATATATTTT.

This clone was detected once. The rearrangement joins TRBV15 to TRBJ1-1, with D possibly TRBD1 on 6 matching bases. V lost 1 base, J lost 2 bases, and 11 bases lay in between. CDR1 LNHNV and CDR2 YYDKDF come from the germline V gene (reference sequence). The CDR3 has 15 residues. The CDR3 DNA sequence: TGTGCCACCAGCAGAGGGGGGGCCTTCAACACTGAAGCTTTCTTT. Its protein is CATSRGGAFNTEAFF.

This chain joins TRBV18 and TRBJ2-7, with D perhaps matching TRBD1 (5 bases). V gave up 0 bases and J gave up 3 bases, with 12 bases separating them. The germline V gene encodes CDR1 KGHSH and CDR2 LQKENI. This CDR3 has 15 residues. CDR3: CASSPPTQAFYEQYF. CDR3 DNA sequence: TGTGCCAGCTCACCACCGACACAGGCGTTCTACGAGCAGTACTTC.

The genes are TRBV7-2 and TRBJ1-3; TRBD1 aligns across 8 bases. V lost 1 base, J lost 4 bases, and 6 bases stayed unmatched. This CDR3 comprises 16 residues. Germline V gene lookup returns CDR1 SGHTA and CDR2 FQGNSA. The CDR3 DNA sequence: TGTGCCAGCAGCTTAGGGGCAGGGGGCAGAGGAAACACCATATATTTT. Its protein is CASSLGAGGRGNTIYF.

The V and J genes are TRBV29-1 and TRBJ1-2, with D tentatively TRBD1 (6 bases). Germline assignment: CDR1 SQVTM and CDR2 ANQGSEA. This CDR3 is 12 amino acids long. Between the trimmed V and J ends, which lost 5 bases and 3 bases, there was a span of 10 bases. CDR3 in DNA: TGCAGCGTTTCACAGGGTGACTATGGCTACACCTTC. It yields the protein CSVSQGDYGYTF.

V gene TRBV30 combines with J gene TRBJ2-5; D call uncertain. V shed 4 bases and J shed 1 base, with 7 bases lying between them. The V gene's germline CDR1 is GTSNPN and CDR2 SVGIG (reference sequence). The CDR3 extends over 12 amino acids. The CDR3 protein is CAWKAGQETQYF. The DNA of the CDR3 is TGTGCCTGGAAGGCAGGCCAAGAGACCCAGTACTTC. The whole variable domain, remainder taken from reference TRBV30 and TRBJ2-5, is SQTIHQWPATLVQPVGSPLSLECTVEGTSNPNLYWYRQAAGRGLQLLFYSVGIGQISSEVPQNLSASRPQDRQFILSSKKLLLSDSGFYLCAWKAGQETQYFGPGTRLLVL.

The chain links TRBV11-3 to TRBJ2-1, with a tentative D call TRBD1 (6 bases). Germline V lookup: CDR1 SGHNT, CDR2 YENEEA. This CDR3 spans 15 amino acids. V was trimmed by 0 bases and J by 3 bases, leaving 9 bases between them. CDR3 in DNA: TGTGCCAGCAGCTTAGAGGACAGCTACTACAATGAGCAGTTCTTC. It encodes CASSLEDSYYNEQFF. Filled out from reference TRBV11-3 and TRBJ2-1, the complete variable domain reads EAGVVQSPRYKIIEKKQPVAFWCNPISGHNTLYWYLQNLGQGPELLIRYENEEAVDDSQLPKDRFSAERLKGVDSTLKIQPAELGDSAVYLCASSLEDSYYNEQFFGPGTRLTVL.

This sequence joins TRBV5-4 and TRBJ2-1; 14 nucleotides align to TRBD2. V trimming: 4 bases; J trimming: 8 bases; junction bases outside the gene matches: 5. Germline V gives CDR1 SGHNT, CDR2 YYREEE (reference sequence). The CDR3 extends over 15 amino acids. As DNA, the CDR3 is TGTGCCAGCAGCCCGACTAGCGGGAGGGGGTATGAGCAGTTCTTC. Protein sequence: CASSPTSGRGYEQFF.

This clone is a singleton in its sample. The CDR3 protein is CASSYSQSNEKLFF. The CDR3 DNA is TGTGCCAGCAGTTACAGTCAGTCTAATGAAAAACTGTTTTTT. V and J are TRBV6-5 and TRBJ1-4; no clear D gene. Germline CDR1 and CDR2: MNHEY and SVGAGI. CDR3 length: 14 amino acids. The V and J ends lost 2 bases and 3 bases respectively, with 7 bases between them.

In DNA, the CDR3 is TGTGCCAGCAGCTCAAGCGGGAGTTGGTCGTATGAGCAGTTCTTC. As protein: CASSSSGSWSYEQFF. The chain has TRBV11-2 and TRBJ2-1; 8 bases align to TRBD2. V shed 4 bases and J 8 bases; nucleotides not matched to a gene: 10. This CDR3 is built from 15 residues. Germline V gene lookup returns CDR1 SGHAT and CDR2 FQNNGV.

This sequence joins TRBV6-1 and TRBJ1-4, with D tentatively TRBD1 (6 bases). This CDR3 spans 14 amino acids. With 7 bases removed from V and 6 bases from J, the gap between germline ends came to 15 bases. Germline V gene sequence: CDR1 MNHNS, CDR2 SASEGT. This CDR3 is CASKKQGGDEKLFF. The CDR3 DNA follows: TGTGCCAGCAAAAAACAGGGAGGTGATGAAAAACTGTTTTTT.

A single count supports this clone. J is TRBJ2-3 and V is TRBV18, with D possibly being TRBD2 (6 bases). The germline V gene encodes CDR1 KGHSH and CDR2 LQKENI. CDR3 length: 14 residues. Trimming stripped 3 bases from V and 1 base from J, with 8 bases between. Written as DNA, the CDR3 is TGTGCCAGCTCACCGGGACTCCGCACAGATACGCAGTATTTT. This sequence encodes CASSPGLRTDTQYF.

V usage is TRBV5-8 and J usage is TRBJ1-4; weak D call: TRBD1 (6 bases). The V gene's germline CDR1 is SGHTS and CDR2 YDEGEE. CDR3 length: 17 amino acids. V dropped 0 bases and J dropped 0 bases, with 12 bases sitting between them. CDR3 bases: TGTGCCAGCAGCTTGGGACAGGACCGTGCAACTAATGAAAAACTGTTTTTT. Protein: CASSLGQDRATNEKLFF. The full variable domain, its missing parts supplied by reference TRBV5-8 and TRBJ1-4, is EAGVTQSPTHLIKTRGQQATLRCSPISGHTSVYWYQQALGLGLQFLLWYDEGEERNRGNFPPRFSGRQFPNYSSELNVNALELEDSALYLCASSLGQDRATNEKLFFGSGTQLSVL.

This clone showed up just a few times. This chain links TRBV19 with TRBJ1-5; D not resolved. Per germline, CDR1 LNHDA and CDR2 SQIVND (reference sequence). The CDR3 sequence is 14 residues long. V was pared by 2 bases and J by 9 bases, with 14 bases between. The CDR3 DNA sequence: TGTGCCAGTAGTATAAATGGCAGGACGCCGCCCCAGCATTTT. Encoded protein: CASSINGRTPPQHF.

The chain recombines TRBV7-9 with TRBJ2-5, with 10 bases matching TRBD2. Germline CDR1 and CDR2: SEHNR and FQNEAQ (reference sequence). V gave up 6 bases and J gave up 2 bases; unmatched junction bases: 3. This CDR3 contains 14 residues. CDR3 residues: CASRSGGAQETQYF. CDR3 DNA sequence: TGTGCCAGCAGGAGCGGGGGGGCACAAGAGACCCAGTACTTC.

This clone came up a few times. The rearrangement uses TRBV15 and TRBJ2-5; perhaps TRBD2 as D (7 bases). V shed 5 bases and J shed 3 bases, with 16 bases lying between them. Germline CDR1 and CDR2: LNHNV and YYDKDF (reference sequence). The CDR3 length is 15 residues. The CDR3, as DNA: TGTGCCACCAGCGGACGGGGGGCCAAAGAAGAGACCCAGTACTTC. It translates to CATSGRGAKEETQYF.

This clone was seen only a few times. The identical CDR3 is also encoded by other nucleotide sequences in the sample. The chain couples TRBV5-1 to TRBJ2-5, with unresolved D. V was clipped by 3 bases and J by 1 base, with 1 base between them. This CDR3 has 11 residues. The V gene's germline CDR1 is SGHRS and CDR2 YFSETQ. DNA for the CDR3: TGCGCCAGCAGCTCCCAAGAGACCCAGTACTTC. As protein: CASSSQETQYF.

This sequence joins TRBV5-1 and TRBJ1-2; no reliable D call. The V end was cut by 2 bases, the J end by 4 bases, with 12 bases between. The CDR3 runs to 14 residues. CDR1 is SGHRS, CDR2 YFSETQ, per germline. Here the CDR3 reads CASSLVGEIYGYTF. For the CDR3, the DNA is TGCGCCAGCAGCTTAGTAGGAGAGATCTATGGCTACACCTTC.

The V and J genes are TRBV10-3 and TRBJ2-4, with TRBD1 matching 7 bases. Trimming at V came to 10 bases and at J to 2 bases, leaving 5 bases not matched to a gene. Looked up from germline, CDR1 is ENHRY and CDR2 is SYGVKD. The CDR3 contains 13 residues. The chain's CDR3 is CATQTGSKNIQYF. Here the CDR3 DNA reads TGTGCCACCCAGACAGGGTCCAAAAACATTCAGTACTTC.

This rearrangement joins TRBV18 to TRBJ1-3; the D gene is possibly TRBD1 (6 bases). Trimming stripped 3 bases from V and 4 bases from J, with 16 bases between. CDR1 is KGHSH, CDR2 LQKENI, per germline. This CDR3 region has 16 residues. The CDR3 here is CASSPTGYSYGNTIYF. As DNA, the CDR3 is TGTGCCAGCTCACCGACAGGCTATTCGTACGGAAACACCATATATTTT.

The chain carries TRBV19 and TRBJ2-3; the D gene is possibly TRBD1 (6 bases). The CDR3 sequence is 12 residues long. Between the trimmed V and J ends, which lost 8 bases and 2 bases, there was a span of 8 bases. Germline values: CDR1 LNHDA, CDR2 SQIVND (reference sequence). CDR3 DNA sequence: TGTGCCAGTCAGGGGTCCACAGATACGCAGTATTTT. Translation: CASQGSTDTQYF.

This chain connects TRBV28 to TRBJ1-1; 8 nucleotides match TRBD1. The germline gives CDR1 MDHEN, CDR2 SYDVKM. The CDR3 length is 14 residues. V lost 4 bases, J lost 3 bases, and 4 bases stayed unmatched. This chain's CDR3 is CASSSRQGYTEAFF. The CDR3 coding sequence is TGTGCCAGCAGTTCCAGACAGGGGTACACTGAAGCTTTCTTT.

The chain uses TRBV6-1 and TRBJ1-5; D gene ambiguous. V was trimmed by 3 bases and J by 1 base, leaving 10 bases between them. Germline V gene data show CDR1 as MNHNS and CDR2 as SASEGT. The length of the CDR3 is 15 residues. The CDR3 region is CASSDAGTSNQPQHF. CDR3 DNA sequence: TGTGCCAGCAGTGATGCTGGTACCAGCAATCAGCCCCAGCATTTT.

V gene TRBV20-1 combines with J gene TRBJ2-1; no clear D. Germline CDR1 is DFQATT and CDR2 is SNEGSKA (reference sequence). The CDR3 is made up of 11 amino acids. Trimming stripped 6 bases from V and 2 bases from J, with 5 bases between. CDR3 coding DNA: TGCAGTGCATCGGCCTACAATGAGCAGTTCTTC. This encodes CSASAYNEQFF.